This TCR beta chain was identified during a study of blood T cells in healthy people across ages. Germline lookup yields CDR1 SGHRS and CDR2 YFSETQ. The CDR3 is 15 residues long. The V and J ends lost 0 bases and 4 bases respectively, with 13 bases between them. This clonotype has more than one count but fewer than ten. The second PCR ran about 6 to 11 cycles with a sample-barcoded 5' primer and J-beta primers. A single record per CDR3 protein comes from TCRdb applying MiXCR to the 5' RACE reads. Of roughly 1.6 million distinct CDR3 sequences listed, roughly 30% were seen once; the top ten hold about 10%.

Input material: blood. The J gene is TRBJ1-2, the V gene TRBV5-1; D is unclear. The TCR was taken from a woman in her thirties in good health. The CDR3 region is CASSLEREGFYGYTF. Here the CDR3 DNA reads TGCGCCAGCAGCTTGGAGCGAGAGGGATTCTATGGCTACACCTTC.